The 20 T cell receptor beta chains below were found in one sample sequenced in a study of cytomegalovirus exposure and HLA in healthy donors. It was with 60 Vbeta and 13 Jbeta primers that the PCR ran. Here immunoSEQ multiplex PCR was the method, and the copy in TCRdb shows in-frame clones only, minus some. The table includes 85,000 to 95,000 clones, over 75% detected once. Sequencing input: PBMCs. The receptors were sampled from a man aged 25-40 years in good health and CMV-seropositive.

CDR3 bases: TGTGCCAGCAGTGGGGCCCAGGGGGCAGCCAAAAACATTCAGTACTTC. The encoded protein is CASSGAQGAAKNIQYF. V gene TRBV27 combines with J gene TRBJ2-4; 8 bases match TRBD1. CDR1 is MNHEY, CDR2 SMNVEV, per germline (reference sequence). This CDR3 comprises 16 residues. Losses at the gene ends were 5 bases for V and 0 bases for J; bases not matched to a gene: 6.

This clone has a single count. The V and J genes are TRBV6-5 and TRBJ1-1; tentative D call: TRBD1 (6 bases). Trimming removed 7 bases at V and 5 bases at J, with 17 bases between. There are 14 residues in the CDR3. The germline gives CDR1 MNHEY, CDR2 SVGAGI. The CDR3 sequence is CASNIGMRGTEAFF. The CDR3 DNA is TGTGCCAGCAATATAGGTATGAGGGGGACTGAAGCTTTCTTT.

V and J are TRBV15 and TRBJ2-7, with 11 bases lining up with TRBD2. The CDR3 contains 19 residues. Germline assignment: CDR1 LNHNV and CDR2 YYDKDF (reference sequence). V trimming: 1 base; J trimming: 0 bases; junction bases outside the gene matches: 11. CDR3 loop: CATSRALAGGLGLSYEQYF. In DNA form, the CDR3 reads TGTGCCACCAGCAGAGCGTTAGCGGGAGGGTTGGGACTCTCCTACGAGCAGTACTTC.

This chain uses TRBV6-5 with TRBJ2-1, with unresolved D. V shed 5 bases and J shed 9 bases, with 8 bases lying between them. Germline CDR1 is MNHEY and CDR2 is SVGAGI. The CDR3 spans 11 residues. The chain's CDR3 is CASSERGEQFF. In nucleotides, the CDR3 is TGTGCCAGCAGTGAACGAGGTGAGCAGTTCTTC.

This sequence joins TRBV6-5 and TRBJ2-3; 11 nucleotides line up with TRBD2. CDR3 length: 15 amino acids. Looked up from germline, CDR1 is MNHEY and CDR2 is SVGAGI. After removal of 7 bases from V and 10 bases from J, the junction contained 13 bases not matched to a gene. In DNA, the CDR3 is TGTGCCAGCACCCCACGGGGACTAGCGGCCGATGCGCAGTATTTT. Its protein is CASTPRGLAADAQYF.

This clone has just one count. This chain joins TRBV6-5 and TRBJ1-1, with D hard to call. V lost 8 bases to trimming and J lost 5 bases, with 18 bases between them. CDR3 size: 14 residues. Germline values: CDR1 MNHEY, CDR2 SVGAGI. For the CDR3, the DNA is TGTGCCAGCCGATTGGCTCTCCGGCGGACTGAAGCTTTCTTT. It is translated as CASRLALRRTEAFF.

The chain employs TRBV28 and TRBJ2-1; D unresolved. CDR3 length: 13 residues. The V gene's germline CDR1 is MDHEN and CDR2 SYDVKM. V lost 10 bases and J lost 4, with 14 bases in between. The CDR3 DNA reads TGTGCCATCCGCCCGGCAGCGTACAATGAGCAGTTCTTC. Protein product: CAIRPAAYNEQFF.

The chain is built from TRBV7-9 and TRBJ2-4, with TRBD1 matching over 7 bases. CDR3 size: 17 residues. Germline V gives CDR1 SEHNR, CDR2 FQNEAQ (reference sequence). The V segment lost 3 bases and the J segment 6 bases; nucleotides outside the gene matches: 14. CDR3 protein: CASSFGTASFSANIQYF. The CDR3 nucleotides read TGTGCCAGCAGCTTCGGGACAGCTAGTTTTTCTGCAAACATTCAGTACTTC.

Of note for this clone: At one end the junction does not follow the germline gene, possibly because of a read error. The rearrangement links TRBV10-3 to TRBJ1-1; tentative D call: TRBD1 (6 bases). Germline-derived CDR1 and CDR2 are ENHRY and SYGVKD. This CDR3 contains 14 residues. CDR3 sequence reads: CAINEGQMNTEAFF. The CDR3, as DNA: TGTGCCATCAATGAGGGACAAATGAACACTGAAGCTTTCTTT.

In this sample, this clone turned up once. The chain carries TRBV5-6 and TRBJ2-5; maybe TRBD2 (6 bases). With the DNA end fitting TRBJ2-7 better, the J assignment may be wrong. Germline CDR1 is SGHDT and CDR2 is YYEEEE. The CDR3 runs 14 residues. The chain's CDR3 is CASSSGEPTYEQYF. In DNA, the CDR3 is TGTGCCAGCAGCTCGGGGGAACCGACCTACGAGCAGTACTTC.

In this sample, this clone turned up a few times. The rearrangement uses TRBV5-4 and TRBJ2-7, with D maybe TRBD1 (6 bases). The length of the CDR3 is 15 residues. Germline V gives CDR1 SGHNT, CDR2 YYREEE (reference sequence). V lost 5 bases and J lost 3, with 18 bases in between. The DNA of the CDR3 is TGTGCCAGCAGTTTGTCGCGAGGGGGATTCTACGAGCAGTACTTC. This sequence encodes CASSLSRGGFYEQYF.

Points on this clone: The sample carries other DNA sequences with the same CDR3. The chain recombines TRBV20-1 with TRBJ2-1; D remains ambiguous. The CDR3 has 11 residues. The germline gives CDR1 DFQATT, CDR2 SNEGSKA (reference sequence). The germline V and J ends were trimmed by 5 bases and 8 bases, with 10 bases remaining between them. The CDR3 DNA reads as TGCAGTGCTTCAAAGCGCGATGAGCAGTTCTTC. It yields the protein CSASKRDEQFF.

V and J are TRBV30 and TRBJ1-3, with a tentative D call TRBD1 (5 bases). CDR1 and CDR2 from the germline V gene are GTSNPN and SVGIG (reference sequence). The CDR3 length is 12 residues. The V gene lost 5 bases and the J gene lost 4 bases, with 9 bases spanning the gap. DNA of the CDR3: TGTGCCTGGCGGGGGGGAGGAAACACCATATATTTT. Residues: CAWRGGGNTIYF.

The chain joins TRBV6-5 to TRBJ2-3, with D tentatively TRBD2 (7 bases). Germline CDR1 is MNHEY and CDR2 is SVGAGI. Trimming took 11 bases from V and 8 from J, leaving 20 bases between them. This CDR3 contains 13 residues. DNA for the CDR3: TGTGCCCTGGGGGCTCCTTGGGAGGGTACGCAGTATTTT. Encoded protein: CALGAPWEGTQYF.

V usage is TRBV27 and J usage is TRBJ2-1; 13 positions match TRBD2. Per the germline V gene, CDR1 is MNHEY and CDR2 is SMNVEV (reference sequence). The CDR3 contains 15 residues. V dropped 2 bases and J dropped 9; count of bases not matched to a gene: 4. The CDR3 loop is CASSLVLAGGIEQFF. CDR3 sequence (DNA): TGTGCCAGCAGTTTAGTACTAGCGGGAGGGATTGAGCAGTTCTTC.

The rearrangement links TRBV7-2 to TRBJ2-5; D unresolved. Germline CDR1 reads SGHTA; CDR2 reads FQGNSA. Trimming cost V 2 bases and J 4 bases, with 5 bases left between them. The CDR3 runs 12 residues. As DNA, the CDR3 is TGTGCCAGCAGCTTACTCCCAGAGACCCAGTACTTC. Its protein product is CASSLLPETQYF.

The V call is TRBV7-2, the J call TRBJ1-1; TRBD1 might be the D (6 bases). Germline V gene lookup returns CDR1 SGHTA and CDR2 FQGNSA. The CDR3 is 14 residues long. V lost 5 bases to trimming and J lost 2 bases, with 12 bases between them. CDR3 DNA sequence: TGTGCCAGCAGCCTCGGCAGGGGCAACACTGAAGCTTTCTTT. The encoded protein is CASSLGRGNTEAFF.

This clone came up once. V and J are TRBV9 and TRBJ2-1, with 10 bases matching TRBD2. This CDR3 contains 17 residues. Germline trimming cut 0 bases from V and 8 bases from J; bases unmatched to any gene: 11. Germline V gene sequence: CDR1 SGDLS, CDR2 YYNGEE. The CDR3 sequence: CASSVAPSGGAVDEQFF. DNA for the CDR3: TGTGCCAGCAGCGTAGCTCCGAGCGGGGGGGCGGTCGATGAGCAGTTCTTC. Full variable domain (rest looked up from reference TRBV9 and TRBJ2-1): DSGVTQTPKHLITATGQRVTLRCSPRSGDLSVYWYQQSLDQGLQFLIQYYNGEERAKGNILERFSAQQFPDLHSELNLSSLELGDSALYFCASSVAPSGGAVDEQFFGPGTRLTVL.

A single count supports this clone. As DNA, the CDR3 is TGTGCCAGCAGTTTATCTGCAGGGGCGAACACTGAAGCTTTCTTT. Protein product: CASSLSAGANTEAFF. The chain uses TRBV27 and TRBJ1-1, with a possible D match to TRBD1 (6 bases). CDR3 size: 15 residues. Germline V gene lookup returns CDR1 MNHEY and CDR2 SMNVEV (reference sequence). V lost 0 bases and J lost 1, with 9 bases in between.

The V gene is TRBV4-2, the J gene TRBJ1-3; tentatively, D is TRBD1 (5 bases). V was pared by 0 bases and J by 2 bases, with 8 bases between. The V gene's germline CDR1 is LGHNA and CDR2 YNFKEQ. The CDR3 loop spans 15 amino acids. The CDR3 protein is CASSQDTGAGNTIYF. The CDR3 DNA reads TGTGCCAGCAGCCAAGATACGGGGGCTGGAAACACCATATATTTT.